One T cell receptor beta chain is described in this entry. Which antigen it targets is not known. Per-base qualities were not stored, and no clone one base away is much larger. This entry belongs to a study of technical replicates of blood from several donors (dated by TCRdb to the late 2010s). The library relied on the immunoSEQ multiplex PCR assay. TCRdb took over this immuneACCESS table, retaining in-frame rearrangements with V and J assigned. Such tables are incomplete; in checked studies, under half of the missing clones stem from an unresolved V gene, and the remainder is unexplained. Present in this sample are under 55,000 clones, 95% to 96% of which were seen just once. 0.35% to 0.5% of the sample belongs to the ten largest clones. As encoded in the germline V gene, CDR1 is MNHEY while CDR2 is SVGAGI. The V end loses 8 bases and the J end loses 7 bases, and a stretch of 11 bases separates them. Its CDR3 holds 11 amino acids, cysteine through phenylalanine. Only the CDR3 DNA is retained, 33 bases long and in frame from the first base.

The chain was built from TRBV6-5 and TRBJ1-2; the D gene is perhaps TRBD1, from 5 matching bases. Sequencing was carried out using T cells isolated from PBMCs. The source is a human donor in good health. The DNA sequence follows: TGTGCCAGCGTGGGGGGGAGTGGCTACACCTTC. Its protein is CASVGGSGYTF.